This is a list of T cell receptor beta chains from one sample in a study of long-term antiretroviral therapy in people with HIV. Sequenced by immunoSEQ multiplex PCR; TCRdb stores in-frame clones only, minus some. The sample includes around 16,000 clones, over 75% of them seen just once. This specimen was unsorted PBMCs, taken 1.2 years before starting antiretroviral therapy. These receptors were collected from a man aged 25 to 45 with HIV. Both conserved end residues are part of each CDR3. The D gene is left open where the match is weak. Size values are once, few and many counts, or a class for expanded clones, and some rows have none.

J gene | D gene | CDR3 length | clone size | V gene | CDR3 DNA | CDR3 protein
TRBJ2-1 | NA | 13 | NA | TRBV6-1 | TGTGCCAGCAGTGAATTATACGGGGGTGAGCAGTTCTTC | CASSELYGGEQFF
TRBJ1-1 | NA | 13 | once | TRBV4-1 | TGCGCCGGAAAAAGGGGACCGGGCACTGAAGCTTTCTTT | CAGKRGPGTEAFF
TRBJ1-5 | TRBD1 | 15 | NA | TRBV7-9 | TGTGCCAGCAGCTTCGAAGGGGGCCCCCCTCAGCCCCAGCATTTT | CASSFEGGPPQPQHF
TRBJ1-1 | NA | 13 | NA | TRBV5-6 | TGTGCCAGCAGCTTCGGGGGCGAGACTGAAGCTTTCTTT | CASSFGGETEAFF
TRBJ2-7 | TRBD1 | 15 | NA | TRBV6-6 | TGTGCCAGCAGTGACAGGACAGGGGGCTTCGACGAGCAGTACTTC | CASSDRTGGFDEQYF
TRBJ2-3 | NA | 15 | once | TRBV19 | TGTGCCAGTAGTTTTTGGAGGGGGGGTACAGATACGCAGTATTTT | CASSFWRGGTDTQYF
TRBJ2-2 | NA | 15 | NA | TRBV10-3 | TGTGCCATCAGTGAGGGCAGGGTGGTCACCGGGGAGCTGTTTTTT | CAISEGRVVTGELFF
TRBJ1-1 | NA | 14 | NA | TRBV7-9 | TGTGCCAGCAGTAAAGCGGTTGTGAACACTGAAGCTTTCTTT | CASSKAVVNTEAFF
TRBJ1-1 | TRBD1 | 13 | NA | TRBV6-6 | TGTGCCACCCGGACAGGGGTGAACACTGAAGCTTTCTTT | CATRTGVNTEAFF
TRBJ2-5 | NA | 15 | once | TRBV9 | TGTGCCAGCAGCCGGCTTCCAGGGAGCCAAGAGACCCAGTACTTC | CASSRLPGSQETQYF
TRBJ2-7 | NA | 12 | NA | TRBV6-1 | TGTGCCAGCTGTAACAGGAAATACGAGCAGTACTTC | CASCNRKYEQYF
TRBJ1-6 | TRBD1 | 16 | NA | TRBV18 | TGTGCCAGCTCACCCTCCCGCGGGACAGCTAATTCACCCCTCCACTTT | CASSPSRGTANSPLHF
TRBJ2-3 | NA | 13 | NA | TRBV30 | TGTGCCTGGGCGCTAAGGAGGGCAGATACGCAGTATTTT | CAWALRRADTQYF
TRBJ2-1 | NA | 16 | NA | TRBV9 | TGTGCCAGCAGCCCACCGGGGGACCGCTCCTACAATGAGCAGTTCTTC | CASSPPGDRSYNEQFF
TRBJ2-2 | NA | 21 | once | TRBV21-1 | TGTGCCAGCAGCAAAGAACTATCTAGCGGGGCCCCGTTCGCGAACACCGGGGAGCTGTTTTTT | CASSKELSSGAPFANTGELFF
TRBJ1-5 | TRBD1 | 15 | NA | TRBV27 | TGTGCCAGCAGTTTCGGGACAGGGATCAATCAGCCCCAGCATTTT | CASSFGTGINQPQHF
TRBJ1-1 | NA | 14 | NA | TRBV7-9 | TGTGCCAGCAGAGACGGGGTAGGGTACACTGAAGCTTTCTTT | CASRDGVGYTEAFF
TRBJ2-5 | TRBD1 | 15 | NA | TRBV7-7 | TGTGCCAGCAGCTTAGGGACAGGGGTGTCAGAGACCCAGTACTTC | CASSLGTGVSETQYF
TRBJ2-2 | NA | 14 | NA | TRBV5-5 | TGTGCCAGCAGCTGGGATATAAACACCGGGGAGCTGTTTTTT | CASSWDINTGELFF
TRBJ1-5 | NA | 11 | NA | TRBV19 | TGTGCCAGTAGTGGGGGGCAGCCCCAGCATTTT | CASSGGQPQHF
TRBJ1-2 | NA | 13 | medium-sized | TRBV6-1 | TGTGCCAGCAGTGATTGGGTTGGCTATGGCTACACCTTC | CASSDWVGYGYTF
TRBJ1-2 | NA | 15 | NA | TRBV5-4 | TGTGCCAGCAGCTTAGCAACCCTCGACAACTATGGCTACACCTTC | CASSLATLDNYGYTF
TRBJ2-2 | NA | 14 | NA | TRBV5-6 | TGTGCCAGCAGCGATGACAGGAACACCGGGGAGCTGTTTTTT | CASSDDRNTGELFF
TRBJ2-5 | TRBD2 | 14 | NA | TRBV6-6 | TGTGCCAGCAGTTACGTGGCGGGGGGGGAGACCCAGTACTTC | CASSYVAGGETQYF
TRBJ2-2 | NA | 14 | NA | TRBV5-4 | TGTGCCAGCAGCTTGGCTGGGGGGCGTGAGGAGCTGTTTTTT | CASSLAGGREELFF
TRBJ2-1 | TRBD2 | 16 | NA | TRBV4-1 | TGCGCCAGCAGCCAAGATACGGGGGGGCCAGCGGGAGAGCAGTTCTTC | CASSQDTGGPAGEQFF
TRBJ1-2 | NA | 11 | NA | TRBV9 | TGTGCCAGCAGCCCGGGGGGTGGCTACACCTTC | CASSPGGGYTF
TRBJ2-1 | NA | 16 | NA | TRBV15 | TGTGCCACCAGCGCTAGACTGCAGAGCTCCTACAATGAGCAGTTCTTC | CATSARLQSSYNEQFF
TRBJ1-2 | TRBD1 | 16 | few | TRBV19 | TGTGCCACCACCAAACGGGACAGGGCGTCCAGTGATGGCTACACCTTC | CATTKRDRASSDGYTF
TRBJ2-7 | NA | 17 | NA | TRBV7-2 | TGTGCCAGCAGCTCCCCGACAGGAATCCGTAAGCCCTACGAGCAGTACTTC | CASSSPTGIRKPYEQYF
TRBJ2-7 | TRBD2 | 14 | NA | TRBV6-5 | TGTGCCAGCAGTTCGCTAGCGGGAGCTTCCGAGCAGTACTTC | CASSSLAGASEQYF
TRBJ2-1 | TRBD2 | 14 | NA | TRBV6-5 | TGTGCCAGCAGTTATCCTGGCGGGGGGAATGAGCAGTTCTTC | CASSYPGGGNEQFF
TRBJ1-5 | TRBD1 | 14 | NA | TRBV5-5 | TGTGCCAGCAGCCGACAGGGGGCGGTTCAGCCCCAGCATTTT | CASSRQGAVQPQHF
TRBJ2-1 | NA | 11 | NA | TRBV5-1 | TGCGCCAGCAGCCCAGGGATGGGAGAGTTCTTC | CASSPGMGEFF
TRBJ2-7 | NA | 12 | NA | TRBV2 | TGTGCCAGCACGGCAGGGGGGGTCGAGCAGTACTTC | CASTAGGVEQYF
TRBJ1-4 | NA | 14 | NA | TRBV7-2 | TGTGCCAGCAGCAAGGGACGGCTTAATGAAAAACTGTTTTTT | CASSKGRLNEKLFF
TRBJ2-7 | NA | 15 | NA | TRBV5-5 | TGTGCCAGCAGCTTGGTTCGGGAGCGAGATGGGGAGCAGTACTTC | CASSLVRERDGEQYF
TRBJ1-2 | NA | 10 | NA | TRBV28 | TGTGCCAGCAGTCAGGCTGGCTACACCTTC | CASSQAGYTF
TRBJ2-3 | TRBD2 | 16 | once | TRBV7-9 | TGTGCCAGCAGCACCAGGGATAGCGGGTACGAAGATACGCAGTATTTT | CASSTRDSGYEDTQYF
TRBJ1-5 | TRBD1 | 16 | NA | TRBV19 | TGTGCCAGTAGCGCCTCAGACAGGGGGCAATATCAGCCCCAGCATTTT | CASSASDRGQYQPQHF